This TCR beta chain was recorded in a study of regulatory T cells in long-lasting Graves disease. Study results and caveats: Compared with new cases, persistent Graves' patients showed reduced TCR diversity. The study found TRBV28, TRBJ1-2 and TRBJ2-5 favored in persistent disease.

This clonotype was counted at least ten times. The antigen is undetermined. Time point: newly diagnosed GD, antithyroid drugs for less than 3 months. Construction of the TCR library relied on RNA isolated from PBMCs. Diagnoses of Graves' disease were made by American Thyroid Association guidelines. HTBI primers from iRepertoire and Arm-PCR of CDR3 regions yielded the TCR beta libraries. A single record per CDR3 protein comes from TCRdb applying MiXCR to the multiplex PCR reads. The table records about 540,000 distinct CDR3 sequences, 13% of them present only once. Germline V gene data show CDR1 as DFQATT and CDR2 as SNEGSKA (reference sequence). Between the trimmed V and J ends, which lost 1 base and 2 bases, there was a span of 12 bases. CDR3 length: 15 residues. The same data also contributed to another study, on T cells in Graves' hyperthyroidism and ophthalmopathy. That source notes: Ophthalmopathy could be told apart from stable hyperthyroidism with a 13 V-J model.

Material: peripheral blood mononuclear cells (PBMCs), obtained at new diagnosis, from a patient treated with antithyroid drugs. This clonotype was sampled from a man aged 30 to 39 with Graves disease. The chain combines TRBV20-1 with TRBJ2-1, with D possibly TRBD2 on 6 matching bases. The CDR3 protein is CSARGGGGTYNEQFF. CDR3 coding DNA: TGCAGTGCTAGAGGGGGCGGCGGGACCTACAATGAGCAGTTCTTC.